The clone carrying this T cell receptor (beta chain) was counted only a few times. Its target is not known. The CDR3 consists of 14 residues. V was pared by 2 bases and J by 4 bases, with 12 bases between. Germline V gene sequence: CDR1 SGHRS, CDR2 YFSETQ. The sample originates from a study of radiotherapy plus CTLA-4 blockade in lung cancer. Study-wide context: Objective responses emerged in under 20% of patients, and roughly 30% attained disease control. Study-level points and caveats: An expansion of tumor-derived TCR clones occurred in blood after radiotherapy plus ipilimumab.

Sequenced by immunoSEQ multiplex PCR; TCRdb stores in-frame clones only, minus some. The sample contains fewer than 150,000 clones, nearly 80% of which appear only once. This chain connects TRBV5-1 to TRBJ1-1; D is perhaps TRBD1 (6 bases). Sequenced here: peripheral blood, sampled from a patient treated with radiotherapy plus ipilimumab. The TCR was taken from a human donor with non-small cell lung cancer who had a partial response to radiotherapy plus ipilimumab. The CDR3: CASSFSGAGTEAFF. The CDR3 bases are TGCGCCAGCAGCTTCTCAGGGGCAGGCACTGAAGCTTTCTTT.